This is a list of T cell receptor beta chains from one sample in a study of blood T cell repertoires in COVID-19. Measured with immunoSEQ multiplex PCR; TCRdb has only the in-frame clones, and not every one. Among more than 95,000 clones, 85% were seen once, and the ten largest hold 6.6%. The sample was peripheral blood. Receptor source: a man at least 80 years old with active or convalescent COVID-19. CDR3s leave out the opening cysteine and the closing phenylalanine or tryptophan. For some rows the clone size is stated as once, few or many, or as a class when expanded; others skip it.

clone size	V gene	J gene	CDR3 protein
-	TRBV6-5	TRBJ1-5	ASSSDSNQPQH
-	TRBV7-8	TRBJ2-7	ASSLVSRGRSYEQY
-	TRBV6-1	TRBJ2-5	ASSEALAGQETQY
-	TRBV19	TRBJ1-6	ASTPWGGKESPLH
-	TRBV7-2	TRBJ2-2	ASSPPRGGRAGELF
-	TRBV14	TRBJ1-5	ASSQEKGRGAGYSNQPQH
-	TRBV25-1	TRBJ2-5	ASSATGGSRETQY
once	TRBV24-1	TRBJ2-3	ATSDIAGVATDTQY
-	TRBV6-5	TRBJ2-7	ASSYLQGIDYEQY
-	TRBV11-2	TRBJ2-1	ASSEGQGAWNEQF
-	TRBV7-2	TRBJ1-2	ASSSGHQVTGYT
-	TRBV7-8	TRBJ2-1	ASSPGLAGFGF